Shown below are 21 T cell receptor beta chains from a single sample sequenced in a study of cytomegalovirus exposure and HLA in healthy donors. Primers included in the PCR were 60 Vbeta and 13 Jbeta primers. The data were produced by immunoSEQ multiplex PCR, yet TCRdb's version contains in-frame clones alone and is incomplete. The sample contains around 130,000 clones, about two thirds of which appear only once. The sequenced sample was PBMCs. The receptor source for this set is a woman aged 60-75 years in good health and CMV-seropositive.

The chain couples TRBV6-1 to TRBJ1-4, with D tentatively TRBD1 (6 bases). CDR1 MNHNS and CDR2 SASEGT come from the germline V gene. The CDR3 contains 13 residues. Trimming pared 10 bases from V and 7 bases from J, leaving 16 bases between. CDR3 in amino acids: CAINREGSEKLFF. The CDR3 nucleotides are TGTGCCATCAACAGGGAGGGAAGTGAAAAACTGTTTTTT.

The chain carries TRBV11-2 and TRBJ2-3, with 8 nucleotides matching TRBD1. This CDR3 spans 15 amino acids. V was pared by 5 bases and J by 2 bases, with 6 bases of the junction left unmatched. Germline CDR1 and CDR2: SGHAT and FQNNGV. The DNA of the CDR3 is TGTGCCAGCAGCCCAGGGGGCGGGTTCACAGATACGCAGTATTTT. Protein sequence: CASSPGGGFTDTQYF.

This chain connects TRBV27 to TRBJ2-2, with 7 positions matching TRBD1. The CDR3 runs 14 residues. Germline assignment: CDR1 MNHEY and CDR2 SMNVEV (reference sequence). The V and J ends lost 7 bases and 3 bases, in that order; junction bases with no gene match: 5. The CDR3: CASTGGLHTGELFF. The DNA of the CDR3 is TGTGCCAGCACAGGGGGTCTGCACACCGGGGAGCTGTTTTTT.

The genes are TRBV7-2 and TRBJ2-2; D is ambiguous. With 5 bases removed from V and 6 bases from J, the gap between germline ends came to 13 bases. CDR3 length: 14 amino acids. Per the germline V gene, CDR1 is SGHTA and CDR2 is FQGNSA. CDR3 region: CASSGNQASGELFF. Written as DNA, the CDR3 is TGTGCCAGCAGCGGTAATCAGGCCTCCGGGGAGCTGTTTTTT.

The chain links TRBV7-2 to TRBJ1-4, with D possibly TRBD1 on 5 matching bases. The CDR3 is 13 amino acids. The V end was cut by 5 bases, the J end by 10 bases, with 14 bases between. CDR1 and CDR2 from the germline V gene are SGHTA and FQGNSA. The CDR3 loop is CASSPKAGGKLFF. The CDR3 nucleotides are TGTGCCAGCAGCCCCAAGGCGGGGGGAAAACTGTTTTTT. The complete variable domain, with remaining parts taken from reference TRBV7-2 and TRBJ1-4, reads GAGVSQSPSNKVTEKGKDVELRCDPISGHTALYWYRQSLGQGLEFLIYFQGNSAPDKSGLPSDRFSAERTGGSVSTLTIQRTQQEDSAVYLCASSPKAGGKLFFGSGTQLSVL.

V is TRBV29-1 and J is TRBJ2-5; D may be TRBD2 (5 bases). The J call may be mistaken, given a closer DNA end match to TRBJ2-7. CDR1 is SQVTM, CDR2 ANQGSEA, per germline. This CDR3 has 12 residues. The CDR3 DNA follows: TGCAGCGTTCGGGCGGGTACCTACGAGCAGTACTTC. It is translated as CSVRAGTYEQYF.

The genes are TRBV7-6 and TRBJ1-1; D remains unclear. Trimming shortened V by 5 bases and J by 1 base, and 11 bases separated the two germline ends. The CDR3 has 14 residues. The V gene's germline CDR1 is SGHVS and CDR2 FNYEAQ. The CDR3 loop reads CASSTNEGNTEAFF. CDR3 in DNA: TGTGCCAGCAGCACCAACGAGGGGAACACTGAAGCTTTCTTT.

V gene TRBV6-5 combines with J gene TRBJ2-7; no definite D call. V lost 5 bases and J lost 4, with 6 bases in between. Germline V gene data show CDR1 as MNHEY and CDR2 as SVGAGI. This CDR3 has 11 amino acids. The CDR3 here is CASSQNYEQYF. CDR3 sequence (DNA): TGTGCCAGCAGTCAGAATTACGAGCAGTACTTC.

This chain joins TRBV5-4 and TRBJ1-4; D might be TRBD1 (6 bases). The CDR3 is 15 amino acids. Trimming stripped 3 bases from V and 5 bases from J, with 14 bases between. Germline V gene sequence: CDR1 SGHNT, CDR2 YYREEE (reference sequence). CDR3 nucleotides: TGTGCCAGCAGCTCGGACATAGGGGGAAATGAAAAACTGTTTTTT. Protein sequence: CASSSDIGGNEKLFF.

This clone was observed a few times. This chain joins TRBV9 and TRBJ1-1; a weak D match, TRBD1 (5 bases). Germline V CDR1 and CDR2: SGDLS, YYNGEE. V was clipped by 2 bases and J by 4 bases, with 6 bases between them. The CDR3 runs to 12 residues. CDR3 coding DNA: TGTGCCAGCAGCGTGGGGGGCACTGAAGCTTTCTTT. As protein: CASSVGGTEAFF.

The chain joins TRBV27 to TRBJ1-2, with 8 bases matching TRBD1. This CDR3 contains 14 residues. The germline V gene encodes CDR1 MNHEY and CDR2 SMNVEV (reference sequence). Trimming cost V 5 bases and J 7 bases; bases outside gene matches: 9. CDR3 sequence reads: CASSTRDRSFGYTF. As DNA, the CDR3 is TGTGCCAGCAGTACCCGGGACAGGTCATTTGGCTACACCTTC.

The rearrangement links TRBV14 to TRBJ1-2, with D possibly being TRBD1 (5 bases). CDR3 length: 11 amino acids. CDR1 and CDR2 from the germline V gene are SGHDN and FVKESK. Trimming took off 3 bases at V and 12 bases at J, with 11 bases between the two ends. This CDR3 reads CASSQVQGHTF. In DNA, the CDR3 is TGTGCCAGCAGCCAGGTGCAGGGCCACACCTTC.

CDR3 sequence: CASSLDPGYNEQFF. The CDR3 DNA reads as TGCGCCAGCAGCTTGGATCCGGGATACAATGAGCAGTTCTTC. The chain has TRBV5-1 and TRBJ2-1; weak D call: TRBD2 (5 bases). Between the trimmed V and J ends, which lost 0 bases and 4 bases, there was a span of 8 bases. Looked up from germline, CDR1 is SGHRS and CDR2 is YFSETQ. CDR3 length: 14 residues.

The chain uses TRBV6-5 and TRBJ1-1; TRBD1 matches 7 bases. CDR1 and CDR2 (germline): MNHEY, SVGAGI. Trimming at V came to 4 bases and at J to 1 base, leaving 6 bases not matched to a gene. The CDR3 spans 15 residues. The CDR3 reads CASSFTGVGNTEAFF. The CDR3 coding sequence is TGTGCCAGCAGTTTTACAGGGGTCGGGAACACTGAAGCTTTCTTT.

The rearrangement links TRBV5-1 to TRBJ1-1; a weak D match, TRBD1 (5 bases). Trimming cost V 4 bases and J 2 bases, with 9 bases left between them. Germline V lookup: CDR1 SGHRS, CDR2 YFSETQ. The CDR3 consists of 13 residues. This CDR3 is CASSAGQNTEAFF. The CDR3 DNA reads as TGCGCCAGCAGCGCCGGACAAAACACTGAAGCTTTCTTT.

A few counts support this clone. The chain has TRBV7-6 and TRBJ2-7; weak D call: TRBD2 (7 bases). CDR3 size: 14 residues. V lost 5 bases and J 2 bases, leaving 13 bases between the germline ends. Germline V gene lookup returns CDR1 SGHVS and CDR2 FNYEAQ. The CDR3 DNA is TGTGCCAGCAGCCTGATAGGGGGGGCCTACGAGCAGTACTTC. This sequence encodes CASSLIGGAYEQYF.

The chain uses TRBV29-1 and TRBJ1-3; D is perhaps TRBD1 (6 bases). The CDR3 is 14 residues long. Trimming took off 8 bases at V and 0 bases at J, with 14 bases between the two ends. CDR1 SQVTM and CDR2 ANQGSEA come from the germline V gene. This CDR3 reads CSTEGGYSGNTIYF. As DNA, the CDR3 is TGCAGCACAGAGGGGGGGTACTCTGGAAACACCATATATTTT.

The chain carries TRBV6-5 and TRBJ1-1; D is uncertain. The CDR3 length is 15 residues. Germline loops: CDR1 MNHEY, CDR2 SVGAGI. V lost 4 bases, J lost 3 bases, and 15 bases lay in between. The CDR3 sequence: CASSSTTRPYTEAFF. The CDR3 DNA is TGTGCCAGCAGTTCGACTACCCGACCTTACACTGAAGCTTTCTTT.

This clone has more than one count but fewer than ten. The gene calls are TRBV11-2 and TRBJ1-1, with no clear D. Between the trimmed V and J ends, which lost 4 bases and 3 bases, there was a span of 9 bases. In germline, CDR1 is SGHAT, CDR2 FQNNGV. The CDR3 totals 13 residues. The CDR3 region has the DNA TGTGCCAGCAGCTATGACACCTACACTGAAGCTTTCTTT. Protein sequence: CASSYDTYTEAFF.

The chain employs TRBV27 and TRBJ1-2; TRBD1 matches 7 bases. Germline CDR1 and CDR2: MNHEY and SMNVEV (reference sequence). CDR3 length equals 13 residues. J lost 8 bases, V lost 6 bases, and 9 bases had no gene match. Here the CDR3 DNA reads TGTGCCAGCAGCCCACGGGGACAGTGGGGCTACACCTTC. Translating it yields CASSPRGQWGYTF.

The CDR3 region has the DNA TGTGCCAGCAGCTCGACCCCGGGTAGCAATCAGCCCCAGCATTTT. Encoded protein: CASSSTPGSNQPQHF. The chain has TRBV7-6 and TRBJ1-5; no reliable D call. CDR1 is SGHVS, CDR2 FNYEAQ, per germline. The CDR3 spans 15 residues. Trimming removed 4 bases at V and 0 bases at J, with 10 bases between.